This is a list of T cell receptor beta chains from one sample in a study of Graves' ophthalmopathy and Graves' hyperthyroidism. From the multiplex PCR reads, TCRdb called clonotypes with MiXCR, one entry per CDR3 protein. Of 600,000 to 950,000 distinct CDR3 sequences in the sample, roughly 40% are singletons; the top ten hold approximately 43%. The material sequenced was peripheral blood. These receptors were obtained from an adult man with Graves' ophthalmopathy. The CDR3 runs from the conserved cysteine through the conserved F or W. The D gene is left open where the match is weak. Size tells how often a clone was seen (once, few, many) or the class of an expanded clone, and some rows leave it out.

D gene: .; CDR3 length: 16; clone size: many; J gene: TRBJ2-5; V gene: TRBV29-1; CDR3 protein: CSVGGLREVQLETQYF; CDR3 DNA: TGCAGCGTCGGGGGCCTCCGGGAAGTTCAGCTTGAGACCCAGTACTTC
D gene: .; CDR3 length: 14; clone size: few; J gene: TRBJ1-1; V gene: TRBV20-1; CDR3 protein: CSARMGGGGREAFF; CDR3 DNA: TGCAGTGCTAGGATGGGGGGTGGGGGACGTGAAGCTTTCTTT
D gene: .; CDR3 length: 12; clone size: .; J gene: TRBJ2-7; V gene: TRBV2; CDR3 protein: CASSMDGHEQYF; CDR3 DNA: TGTGCCAGCTCTATGGACGGCCACGAGCAGTACTTC
D gene: .; CDR3 length: 15; clone size: .; J gene: TRBJ1-5; V gene: TRBV24-1; CDR3 protein: CATSEGGGRGQPQHF; CDR3 DNA: TGTGCCACCAGTGAGGGGGGGGGCCGGGGTCAGCCCCAGCATTTT
D gene: TRBD1; CDR3 length: 11; clone size: .; J gene: TRBJ2-7; V gene: TRBV2; CDR3 protein: CASRLQGEQYF; CDR3 DNA: TGTGCCAGCAGACTACAGGGGGAGCAGTACTTC
D gene: TRBD2; CDR3 length: 14; clone size: few; J gene: TRBJ2-7; V gene: TRBV20-1; CDR3 protein: CSASGLAGDGEQYF; CDR3 DNA: TGCAGTGCTTCTGGGCTAGCGGGAGATGGCGAGCAGTACTTC
D gene: TRBD1; CDR3 length: 13; clone size: .; J gene: TRBJ1-2; V gene: TRBV7-9; CDR3 protein: CASSRGGRVGYTF; CDR3 DNA: TGTGCCAGCAGCCGAGGGGGCAGGGTAGGGTACACCTTC
D gene: .; CDR3 length: 17; clone size: few; J gene: TRBJ1-1; V gene: TRBV7-9; CDR3 protein: CASSLVTGRSMNTEAFF; CDR3 DNA: TGTGCCAGCAGCTTAGTAACAGGGAGAAGTATGAACACTGAAGCTTTCTTT
D gene: TRBD1; CDR3 length: 12; clone size: once; J gene: TRBJ1-2; V gene: TRBV20-1; CDR3 protein: CSAREQGDGYTF; CDR3 DNA: TGCAGTGCTAGGGAACAGGGGGATGGCTACACCTTC
D gene: TRBD2; CDR3 length: 17; clone size: few; J gene: TRBJ2-2; V gene: TRBV13; CDR3 protein: CASSFILAEANTGELFF; CDR3 DNA: TGTGCCAGCAGCTTTATCCTAGCGGAAGCTAACACCGGGGAGCTGTTTTTT
D gene: TRBD1; CDR3 length: 19; clone size: .; J gene: TRBJ2-7; V gene: TRBV24-1; CDR3 protein: CATSDFFRGLAKRCYEQYF; CDR3 DNA: TGTGCCACCAGTGATTTTTTCAGGGGGCTAGCCAAAAGATGCTACGAGCAGTACTTC
D gene: .; CDR3 length: 13; clone size: .; J gene: TRBJ1-5; V gene: TRBV19; CDR3 protein: CAWGLRDNQPQHF; CDR3 DNA: TGTGCCTGGGGACTCCGGGATAATCAGCCCCAGCATTTT
D gene: .; CDR3 length: 18; clone size: many; J gene: TRBJ1-1; V gene: TRBV7-9; CDR3 protein: CASSSQQGWGGVNTEAFF; CDR3 DNA: TGTGCCAGCAGCTCGCAACAGGGATGGGGTGGAGTGAACACTGAAGCTTTCTTT
D gene: .; CDR3 length: 13; clone size: many; J gene: TRBJ1-2; V gene: TRBV20-1; CDR3 protein: CSATGMTNYGYTF; CDR3 DNA: TGCAGTGCTACGGGTATGACTAACTATGGCTACACCTTC
D gene: .; CDR3 length: 15; clone size: .; J gene: TRBJ1-1; V gene: TRBV6-2/TRBV6-3; CDR3 protein: CASSYSIPGGTEAFF; CDR3 DNA: TGTGCCAGCAGTTACTCGATACCGGGAGGTACTGAAGCTTTCTTT
D gene: .; CDR3 length: 14; clone size: many; J gene: TRBJ2-2; V gene: TRBV7-3; CDR3 protein: CASSAGQYTGELFF; CDR3 DNA: TGTGCCAGCAGCGCCGGACAGTACACCGGGGAGCTGTTTTTT
D gene: .; CDR3 length: 16; clone size: few; J gene: TRBJ1-1; V gene: TRBV19; CDR3 protein: CASSTGRRRWNTEAFF; CDR3 DNA: TGTGCCAGTAGTACCGGACGACGCCGGTGGAACACTGAAGCTTTCTTT
D gene: .; CDR3 length: 14; clone size: .; J gene: TRBJ2-5; V gene: TRBV7-2; CDR3 protein: CASSLDQGGETQYF; CDR3 DNA: TGTGCCAGCAGCTTAGATCAGGGTGGGGAGACCCAGTACTTC
D gene: .; CDR3 length: 17; clone size: .; J gene: TRBJ1-5; V gene: TRBV20-1; CDR3 protein: CSARGQSGRDSNQPQHF; CDR3 DNA: TGCAGTGCTAGAGGACAATCAGGGAGAGATAGCAATCAGCCCCAGCATTTT
D gene: TRBD2; CDR3 length: 14; clone size: few; J gene: TRBJ2-7; V gene: TRBV20-1; CDR3 protein: CSATGLALTYEQYF; CDR3 DNA: TGCAGTGCAACGGGACTAGCACTAACCTACGAGCAGTACTTC
D gene: .; CDR3 length: 15; clone size: .; J gene: TRBJ1-3; V gene: TRBV2; CDR3 protein: CASRGNTEAGNTIYF; CDR3 DNA: TGTGCCAGCAGGGGGAACACTGAAGCTGGAAACACCATATATTTT
D gene: .; CDR3 length: 14; clone size: .; J gene: TRBJ1-6; V gene: TRBV12-3/TRBV12-4; CDR3 protein: CASSFYEYNSPLHF; CDR3 DNA: TGTGCCAGCAGTTTCTACGAATATAATTCACCCCTCCACTTT
D gene: .; CDR3 length: 15; clone size: many; J gene: TRBJ1-1; V gene: TRBV10-3; CDR3 protein: CASSYSPGADTEAFF; CDR3 DNA: TGTGCCAGCAGTTACTCCCCGGGGGCAGACACTGAAGCTTTCTTT
D gene: .; CDR3 length: 14; clone size: many; J gene: TRBJ1-1; V gene: TRBV7-9; CDR3 protein: CASSLSGVSTEAFF; CDR3 DNA: TGCGCCAGCAGCTTGTCAGGGGTGAGCACTGAAGCTTTCTTT
D gene: .; CDR3 length: 8; clone size: once; J gene: TRBJ2-5; V gene: TRBV20-1; CDR3 protein: CSAWGQYF; CDR3 DNA: TGCAGTGCATGGGGCCAGTACTTC
D gene: .; CDR3 length: 14; clone size: .; J gene: TRBJ2-5; V gene: TRBV29-1; CDR3 protein: CSVGGQGREETQYF; CDR3 DNA: TGCAGCGTTGGCGGGCAGGGGCGCGAGGAGACCCAGTACTTC
D gene: .; CDR3 length: 15; clone size: .; J gene: TRBJ1-2; V gene: TRBV7-9; CDR3 protein: CASSLDTGAYYGYTF; CDR3 DNA: TGTGCCAGCAGCTTGGATACGGGAGCGTACTATGGCTACACCTTC
D gene: .; CDR3 length: 15; clone size: .; J gene: TRBJ1-3; V gene: TRBV6-6; CDR3 protein: CASSYLDSSGNTIYF; CDR3 DNA: TGTGCCAGCAGTTACTTAGACAGCTCTGGAAACACCATATATTTT
D gene: .; CDR3 length: 19; clone size: .; J gene: TRBJ1-3; V gene: TRBV4-1; CDR3 protein: CASSLSGYSGGPSGNTIYF; CDR3 DNA: TGTGCCAGCAGCCTAAGTGGGTATTCTGGGGGACCATCTGGAAACACCATATATTTT
D gene: .; CDR3 length: 13; clone size: many; J gene: TRBJ1-1; V gene: TRBV7-2; CDR3 protein: CASSFKGVPEAFF; CDR3 DNA: TGTGCCAGCAGCTTTAAGGGCGTACCTGAAGCTTTCTTT
D gene: .; CDR3 length: 15; clone size: .; J gene: TRBJ2-7; V gene: TRBV21-1; CDR3 protein: CASSTQGGLAYEQYF; CDR3 DNA: TGTGCCAGCAGCACACAAGGGGGTCTGGCCTACGAGCAGTACTTC
D gene: .; CDR3 length: 13; clone size: .; J gene: TRBJ1-4; V gene: TRBV27; CDR3 protein: CASSVRSAEKLFF; CDR3 DNA: TGTGCCAGCAGCGTAAGATCCGCCGAAAAACTGTTTTTT
D gene: TRBD1; CDR3 length: 14; clone size: .; J gene: TRBJ1-1; V gene: TRBV20-1; CDR3 protein: CSARETGWDTEAFF; CDR3 DNA: TGCAGTGCTAGAGAGACAGGGTGGGACACTGAAGCTTTCTTT
D gene: TRBD2; CDR3 length: 13; clone size: .; J gene: TRBJ2-5; V gene: TRBV20-1; CDR3 protein: CSAQLAGQETQYF; CDR3 DNA: TGCAGTGCGCAACTAGCGGGCCAAGAGACCCAGTACTTC
D gene: .; CDR3 length: 13; clone size: .; J gene: TRBJ1-5; V gene: TRBV7-2; CDR3 protein: CASGLDRSRPQHF; CDR3 DNA: TGTGCCAGCGGCTTAGACCGATCAAGGCCCCAGCATTTT
D gene: TRBD1; CDR3 length: 15; clone size: few; J gene: TRBJ1-2; V gene: TRBV7-2; CDR3 protein: CASSLQGGAAYGYTF; CDR3 DNA: TGTGCCAGCAGTTTGCAGGGGGGAGCCGCCTATGGCTACACCTTC
D gene: .; CDR3 length: 12; clone size: .; J gene: TRBJ1-3; V gene: TRBV25-1; CDR3 protein: CASSTNGNTIYF; CDR3 DNA: TGTGCCAGCAGTACTAATGGAAACACCATATATTTT
D gene: .; CDR3 length: 15; clone size: few; J gene: TRBJ2-7; V gene: TRBV6-5; CDR3 protein: CASSQRPGATYEQYF; CDR3 DNA: TGTGCCAGCAGCCAAAGACCCGGGGCCACCTACGAGCAGTACTTC
D gene: TRBD1; CDR3 length: 15; clone size: few; J gene: TRBJ1-3; V gene: TRBV29-1; CDR3 protein: CSVGYRGGSGNTIYF; CDR3 DNA: TGCAGCGTTGGTTACAGGGGCGGCTCTGGAAACACCATATATTTT
D gene: .; CDR3 length: 10; clone size: many; J gene: TRBJ1-2; V gene: TRBV20-1; CDR3 protein: CSAPIGGYTF; CDR3 DNA: TGCAGTGCTCCCATCGGGGGCTACACCTTC